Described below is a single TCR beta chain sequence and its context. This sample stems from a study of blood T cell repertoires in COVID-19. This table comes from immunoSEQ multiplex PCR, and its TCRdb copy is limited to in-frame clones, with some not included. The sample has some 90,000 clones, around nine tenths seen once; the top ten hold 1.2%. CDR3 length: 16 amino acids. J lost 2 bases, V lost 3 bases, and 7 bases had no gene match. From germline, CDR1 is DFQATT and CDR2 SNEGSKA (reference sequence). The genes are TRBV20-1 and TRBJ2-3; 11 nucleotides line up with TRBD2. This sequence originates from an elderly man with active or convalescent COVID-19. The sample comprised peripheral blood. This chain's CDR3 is CSASDPTSGNTDTQYF. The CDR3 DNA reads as TGCAGTGCTAGTGATCCGACTAGCGGGAACACAGATACGCAGTATTTT.